This TCR beta chain is from a study of blood T cell repertoires in COVID-19. The overall study: The study drew acute and convalescent COVID-19 samples from the United States, Italy and Spain.

Methods used by the authors: Quantification of nucleated cells was approximated via reference gene primer amplification. Here immunoSEQ multiplex PCR was the method, and the copy in TCRdb shows in-frame clones only, minus some. That table supplies the V and J calls and clone size; D and trimming were determined from the DNA. The sample has tens of thousands of clones, approximately 84% seen once; the top ten hold approximately 4.5%. The ends were cut back, 4 bases at V and 4 bases at J, with 15 bases in the middle. The CDR3 covers 15 residues. Germline CDR1 KGHDR, CDR2 SFDVKD. Sequences were obtained from peripheral blood. The sequence was obtained from a man in his fifties with active COVID-19. The chain links TRBV24-1 to TRBJ2-5; tentative D call: TRBD2 (7 bases). The CDR3 is CATSERRGGVETQYF. Written as DNA, the CDR3 is TGTGCCACCAGTGAGAGGAGGGGGGGGGTAGAGACCCAGTACTTC.